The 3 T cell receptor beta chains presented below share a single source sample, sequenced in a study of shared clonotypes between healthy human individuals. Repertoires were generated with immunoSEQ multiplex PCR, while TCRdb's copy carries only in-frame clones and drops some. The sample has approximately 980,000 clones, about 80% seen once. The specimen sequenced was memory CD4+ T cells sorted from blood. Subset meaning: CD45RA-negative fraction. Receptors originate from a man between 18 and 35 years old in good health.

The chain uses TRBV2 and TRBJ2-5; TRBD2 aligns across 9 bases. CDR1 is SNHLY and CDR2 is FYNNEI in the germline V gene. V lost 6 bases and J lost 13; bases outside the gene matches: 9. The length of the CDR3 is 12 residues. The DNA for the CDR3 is TGTGCCAGCAGCCAAGGTCCGGGACTAGCGTACTTC. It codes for CASSQGPGLAYF.

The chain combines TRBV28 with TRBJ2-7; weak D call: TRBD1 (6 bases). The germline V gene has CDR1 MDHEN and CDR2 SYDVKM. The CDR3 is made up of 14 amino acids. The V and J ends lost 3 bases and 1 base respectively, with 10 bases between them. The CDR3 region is CASSLPTGSYEQYF. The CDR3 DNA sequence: TGTGCCAGCAGTTTGCCGACAGGTTCCTACGAGCAGTACTTC.

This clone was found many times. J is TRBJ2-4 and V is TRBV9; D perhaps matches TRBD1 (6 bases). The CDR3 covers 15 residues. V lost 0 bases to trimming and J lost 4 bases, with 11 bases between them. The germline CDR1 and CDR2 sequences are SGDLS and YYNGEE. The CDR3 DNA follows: TGTGCCAGCAGCGTAGGTACAGGGAAGAAAAACATTCAGTACTTC. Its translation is CASSVGTGKKNIQYF.